The present T cell receptor (beta chain) was sequenced within a study of response to subunit inactivated influenza vaccine. This CDR3 comprises 17 residues. V gave up 3 bases and J gave up 2 bases; unmatched junction bases: 13. In germline, CDR1 is SQVTM, CDR2 ANQGSEA. A single record per CDR3 protein comes from TCRdb applying MiXCR to the RT-PCR reads. The sample contains 250,000 to 350,000 distinct CDR3 sequences, 20% to 25% of which appear only once. The sample consisted of PBMCs from blood, taken 21 months after vaccination. The receptor was isolated from a man aged 45 to 75 who received an inactivated influenza vaccine. The gene calls are TRBV29-1 and TRBJ2-7; TRBD1 aligns across 10 bases. CDR3 residues: CSVERRDRGRGPYEQYF. The CDR3 DNA follows: TGCAGCGTTGAGCGCCGGGACAGGGGAAGGGGCCCCTACGAGCAGTACTTC.